The 29 T cell receptor beta chains given below trace back to one sample, sequenced in a study of shared clonotypes between healthy human individuals. Only in-frame clones appear in the TCRdb table, and some are missing; sequencing was by immunoSEQ multiplex PCR. The data hold millions of clones, with 85% to 95% observed a single time. The material sequenced was naive CD4+ T cells sorted from blood. Subset denoted: CD45RA+ positively selected. The receptors derive from a man between 18 and 35 years old in good health.

The chain joins TRBV19 to TRBJ1-5, with 10 bases fitting TRBD1. Germline V gene lookup returns CDR1 LNHDA and CDR2 SQIVND (reference sequence). J lost 6 bases, V lost 6 bases, and 2 bases had no gene match. This CDR3 comprises 13 residues. The CDR3 DNA is TGTGCCAGTAGAAGGGACAGGGGTCAGCCCCAGCATTTT. Its translation: CASRRDRGQPQHF.

V usage is TRBV5-6 and J usage is TRBJ1-2; the D gene is possibly TRBD1 (5 bases). This CDR3 contains 13 residues. Germline CDR1 reads SGHDT; CDR2 reads YYEEEE. Trimming stripped 2 bases from V and 7 bases from J, with 12 bases between. The CDR3 protein is CASSFGAGGGYTF. The CDR3 DNA sequence: TGTGCCAGCAGCTTCGGGGCCGGGGGTGGCTACACCTTC.

The CDR3: CASSLQGAAIGYTF. The CDR3 coding sequence is TGTGCCAGCAGCTTGCAGGGGGCGGCTATAGGCTACACCTTC. This chain uses TRBV7-2 with TRBJ1-2, with 8 nucleotides matching TRBD1. Germline values: CDR1 SGHTA, CDR2 FQGNSA. The trim removed 3 bases at V and 8 bases at J, leaving 8 bases unmatched. This CDR3 has 14 amino acids.

The V and J genes are TRBV5-1 and TRBJ2-3; 7 bases are shared with TRBD1. V was pared by 1 base and J by 0 bases, with 2 bases of the junction left unmatched. The V gene's germline CDR1 is SGHRS and CDR2 YFSETQ. This CDR3 is built from 15 residues. CDR3 nucleotides: TGCGCCAGCAGCTTGCCAGGGGGTAGCACAGATACGCAGTATTTT. It is translated as CASSLPGGSTDTQYF.

This clone occurred once. The chain carries TRBV28 and TRBJ2-7; 10 bases fit TRBD1. This CDR3 has 14 residues. CDR1 is MDHEN, CDR2 SYDVKM, per germline. Trimming cost V 6 bases and J 4 bases; bases outside gene matches: 6. The CDR3 nucleotides read TGTGCCAGCAGCCTTCGGACAGGGGGATACGAGCAGTACTTC. Amino acids: CASSLRTGGYEQYF.

The V gene is TRBV30, the J gene TRBJ1-1, with D uncertain. The V end was cut by 0 bases, the J end by 8 bases, with 13 bases between. The V gene's germline CDR1 is GTSNPN and CDR2 SVGIG (reference sequence). The CDR3 is 13 residues long. CDR3 sequence reads: CAWSVEVYTEAFF. The CDR3 DNA reads TGTGCCTGGAGTGTAGAAGTGTATACAGAAGCTTTCTTT.

This chain joins TRBV30 and TRBJ1-5, with D perhaps matching TRBD1 (6 bases). The V gene's germline CDR1 is GTSNPN and CDR2 SVGIG (reference sequence). CDR3 size: 14 residues. V was shortened by 0 bases and J by 0 bases, with 6 bases between the two germline ends. The CDR3 protein is CAWSVDSSNQPQHF. The DNA of the CDR3 is TGTGCCTGGAGTGTGGACAGTAGCAATCAGCCCCAGCATTTT.

This chain connects TRBV11-2 to TRBJ2-3; TRBD2 agrees at 8 bases. Germline CDR1 and CDR2: SGHAT and FQNNGV. The CDR3 is 16 residues long. Losses at the gene ends were 1 base for V and 5 bases for J; bases not matched to a gene: 8. The CDR3 DNA reads TGTGCCAGCAGCTTAGTTTATCCGGGGGGGCAAGATACGCAGTATTTT. Translated, it gives CASSLVYPGGQDTQYF.

V usage is TRBV7-2 and J usage is TRBJ1-1; D unclear. Germline values: CDR1 SGHTA, CDR2 FQGNSA. The CDR3 is 13 amino acids. The V end lost 0 bases, the J end lost 4 bases, and 6 bases lay between the germline ends. The CDR3 is CASSLATFTEAFF. The CDR3 DNA is TGTGCCAGCAGCTTAGCTACGTTCACTGAAGCTTTCTTT.

This clone was observed a single time. The rearrangement uses TRBV5-4 and TRBJ1-3; TRBD1 matches at 9 bases. This CDR3 region has 17 residues. Germline values: CDR1 SGHNT, CDR2 YYREEE (reference sequence). V was clipped by 0 bases and J by 1 base; unmatched bases: 5. Here the CDR3 DNA reads TGTGCCAGCAGCTTGGAACCGGGACAGGGATCTGGAAACACCATATATTTT. This sequence encodes CASSLEPGQGSGNTIYF.

This sequence joins TRBV2 and TRBJ1-4; D uncertain. The CDR3 is 15 residues long. Germline CDR1 and CDR2: SNHLY and FYNNEI. The V gene lost 5 bases and the J gene lost 0 bases, with 10 bases spanning the gap. This chain's CDR3 is CASSRLLATNEKLFF. CDR3 coding DNA: TGTGCCAGCAGTCGGCTCCTAGCAACTAATGAAAAACTGTTTTTT.

The rearrangement links TRBV10-3 to TRBJ1-6, with 7 bases fitting TRBD1. CDR3 length: 14 residues. The ends lost 1 base at V and 11 bases at J; junction bases unmatched: 5. Per the germline V gene, CDR1 is ENHRY and CDR2 is SYGVKD. DNA for the CDR3: TGTGCCATCAGTGAGTACAGGGGTCCGACACCCCTCCACTTT. It yields the protein CAISEYRGPTPLHF.

This clone was seen a handful of times. J is TRBJ2-2 and V is TRBV27, with 8 positions matching TRBD2. The junction had 7 bases not matched to a gene; V was cut back by 5 bases and J by 2 bases. This CDR3 has 16 amino acids. Germline V gene data show CDR1 as MNHEY and CDR2 as SMNVEV (reference sequence). The CDR3, as DNA: TGTGCCAGCAGTGACGGGACTAGACTCAACACCGGGGAGCTGTTTTTT. Translating it yields CASSDGTRLNTGELFF.

V and J are TRBV2 and TRBJ1-4; D perhaps matches TRBD1 (6 bases). This CDR3 has 14 amino acids. The germline V gene has CDR1 SNHLY and CDR2 FYNNEI. Trimming removed 4 bases from V and 7 bases from J, with 13 bases in between. The CDR3 loop is CASSVHRVGEKLFF. CDR3 DNA sequence: TGTGCCAGCAGTGTCCACAGGGTGGGTGAAAAACTGTTTTTT.

The CDR3 loop is CASSSPPGTRGRGAGELFF. The CDR3 DNA reads TGTGCCAGCAGCTCCCCCCCCGGGACACGGGGACGTGGTGCCGGGGAGCTGTTTTTT. The chain combines TRBV7-3 with TRBJ2-2; tentatively, D is TRBD1 (6 bases). V lost 4 bases to trimming and J lost 6 bases, with 27 bases between them. Germline V gene lookup returns CDR1 SGHTA and CDR2 FQGTGA. The CDR3 has 19 amino acids.

This chain links TRBV6-1 with TRBJ1-1; the match to TRBD1 covers 7 bases. Per germline, CDR1 MNHNS and CDR2 SASEGT. Trimming took 6 bases from V and 5 from J; bases not matched to a gene: 6. The CDR3 loop spans 13 amino acids. CDR3 amino acids: CASRSRGSTEAFF. CDR3 DNA: TGTGCCAGCAGGTCCAGGGGGAGTACTGAAGCTTTCTTT.

The rearrangement links TRBV18 to TRBJ2-2, with TRBD2 as a possible D gene (6 bases). The CDR3 is 13 residues long. Germline V gene lookup returns CDR1 KGHSH and CDR2 LQKENI. V was cut by 4 bases and J by 4 bases, with 7 bases left in between. The CDR3 bases are TGTGCCAGCTCACTGGGGGGCACCGGGGAGCTGTTTTTT. Its protein product is CASSLGGTGELFF. The whole variable domain, filled in from reference TRBV18 and TRBJ2-2, reads NAGVMQNPRHLVRRRGQEARLRCSPMKGHSHVYWYRQLPEEGLKFMVYLQKENIIDESGMPKERFSAEFPKEGPSILRIQQVVRGDSAAYFCASSLGGTGELFFGEGSRLTVL.

CDR3 DNA sequence: TGTGCCAGCACCCGGCTCCCTATGAACACTGAAGCTTTCTTT. Protein sequence: CASTRLPMNTEAFF. V is TRBV7-9 and J is TRBJ1-1; D gene unclear. The CDR3 is 14 residues long. Trimming cost V 7 bases and J 0 bases, with 12 bases left between them. Germline V gene sequence: CDR1 SEHNR, CDR2 FQNEAQ (reference sequence).

The V call is TRBV27, the J call TRBJ2-6, with 7 bases matching TRBD1. Unmatched junction bases numbered 10, after V lost 4 bases and J lost 4 bases. This CDR3 has 17 amino acids. Germline V gene data show CDR1 as MNHEY and CDR2 as SMNVEV (reference sequence). The CDR3 sequence is CASSSWTGRPGANVLTF. CDR3 coding DNA: TGTGCCAGCAGTTCCTGGACAGGCCGCCCCGGGGCCAACGTCCTGACTTTC.

The chain combines TRBV30 with TRBJ2-2; 9 positions match TRBD2. Germline loops: CDR1 GTSNPN, CDR2 SVGIG (reference sequence). The CDR3 sequence is 15 residues long. The V gene end was trimmed by 1 base and the J gene end by 2 bases; junction bases not matched to a gene: 2. DNA of the CDR3: TGTGCCTGGAGTGGACTAGCGGCCAACACCGGGGAGCTGTTTTTT. Amino acid sequence: CAWSGLAANTGELFF.

The V call is TRBV18, the J call TRBJ2-7; D unresolved. Per germline, CDR1 KGHSH and CDR2 LQKENI. This CDR3 has 15 residues. Trimming removed 2 bases at V and 0 bases at J, with 11 bases between. CDR3 sequence (DNA): TGTGCCAGCTCACCAGGGCTTGATCACTCCTACGAGCAGTACTTC. Protein sequence: CASSPGLDHSYEQYF.

V is TRBV6-5 and J is TRBJ2-2, with 7 bases matching TRBD1. J lost 2 bases, V lost 6 bases, and 6 bases had no gene match. CDR3 length: 15 amino acids. Germline lookup yields CDR1 MNHEY and CDR2 SVGAGI. In DNA form, the CDR3 reads TGTGCCAGCAGCCAGACAGGGACCAACACCGGGGAGCTGTTTTTT. Its protein is CASSQTGTNTGELFF.

V usage is TRBV18 and J usage is TRBJ2-5, with D perhaps TRBD1 (5 bases). The germline V gene has CDR1 KGHSH and CDR2 LQKENI. There are 15 residues in the CDR3. V was clipped by 2 bases and J by 0 bases, with 10 bases between them. The CDR3 loop is CASSPAGMYQETQYF. DNA for the CDR3: TGTGCCAGCTCACCAGCAGGGATGTACCAAGAGACCCAGTACTTC.

This chain uses TRBV5-1 with TRBJ2-3, with TRBD2 identical over 14 bases. The CDR3 is 18 residues long. Losses at the gene ends were 5 bases for V and 1 base for J; bases not matched to a gene: 9. Per the germline V gene, CDR1 is SGHRS and CDR2 is YFSETQ. DNA of the CDR3: TGCGCCAGCAGTCAGACTAGCGGGAGGGCCCTTGGCACAGATACGCAGTATTTT. Amino acids: CASSQTSGRALGTDTQYF.

This rearrangement joins TRBV5-1 to TRBJ2-3; possibly TRBD1 for D (6 bases). V was shortened by 5 bases and J by 2 bases, with 12 bases between the two germline ends. Germline V CDR1 and CDR2: SGHRS, YFSETQ. The CDR3 consists of 14 residues. CDR3 bases: TGCGCCAGCAGTACGGACAGACACACAGATACGCAGTATTTT. As protein: CASSTDRHTDTQYF.

The chain carries TRBV5-4 and TRBJ1-5, with 9 bases identical to TRBD1. The CDR3 sequence is 15 residues long. The V gene end was trimmed by 5 bases and the J gene end by 4 bases; junction bases not matched to a gene: 7. Germline assignment: CDR1 SGHNT and CDR2 YYREEE (reference sequence). The CDR3 region is CASSFGTGRNQPQHF. CDR3 in DNA: TGTGCCAGCAGTTTTGGGACAGGGCGAAATCAGCCCCAGCATTTT.

V usage is TRBV6-1 and J usage is TRBJ2-7; possibly TRBD1 for D (6 bases). Trimming pared 7 bases from V and 0 bases from J, leaving 13 bases between. Germline V gives CDR1 MNHNS, CDR2 SASEGT. CDR3 length equals 14 residues. CDR3 in DNA: TGTGCCAGCAAACGGAACAGGGTCTCCTACGAGCAGTACTTC. It specifies CASKRNRVSYEQYF.

This chain joins TRBV6-1 and TRBJ2-1; TRBD1 aligns across 10 bases. Germline V gene lookup returns CDR1 MNHNS and CDR2 SASEGT. After removal of 5 bases from V and 7 bases from J, the junction contained 8 bases not matched to a gene. The CDR3 is made up of 15 amino acids. The CDR3 protein is CASSLRQGAGNEQFF. The CDR3 DNA follows: TGTGCCAGCAGTCTGAGACAGGGGGCAGGGAATGAGCAGTTCTTC.

The chain couples TRBV6-5 to TRBJ2-7; weak D call: TRBD1 (6 bases). Looked up from germline, CDR1 is MNHEY and CDR2 is SVGAGI. The CDR3 is 15 amino acids. V lost 2 bases and J lost 0, with 11 bases in between. DNA of the CDR3: TGTGCCAGCAGTTACGGGGGCAAGACCTCCTACGAGCAGTACTTC. As protein: CASSYGGKTSYEQYF.